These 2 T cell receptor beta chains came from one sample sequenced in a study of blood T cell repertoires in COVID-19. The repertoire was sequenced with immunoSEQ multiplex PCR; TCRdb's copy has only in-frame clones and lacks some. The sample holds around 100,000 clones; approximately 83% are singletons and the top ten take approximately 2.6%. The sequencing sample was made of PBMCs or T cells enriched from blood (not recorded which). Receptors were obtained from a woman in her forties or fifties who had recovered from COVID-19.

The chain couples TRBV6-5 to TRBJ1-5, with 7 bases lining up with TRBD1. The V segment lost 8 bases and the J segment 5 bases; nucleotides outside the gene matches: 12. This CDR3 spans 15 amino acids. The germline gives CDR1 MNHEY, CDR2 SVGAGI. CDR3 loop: CASRGGGLGDQPQHF. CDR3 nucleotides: TGTGCCAGCCGAGGAGGGGGCTTGGGGGATCAGCCCCAGCATTTT.

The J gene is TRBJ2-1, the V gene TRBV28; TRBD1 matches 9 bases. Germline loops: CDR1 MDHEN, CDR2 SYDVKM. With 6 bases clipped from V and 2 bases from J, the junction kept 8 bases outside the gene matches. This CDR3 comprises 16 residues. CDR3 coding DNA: TGTGCCAGCAGCCTCGACAGGGGGAAGGCCTACAATGAGCAGTTCTTC. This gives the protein CASSLDRGKAYNEQFF.